What follows are 31 T cell receptor beta chains derived from one specimen sequenced in a study of shared clonotypes between healthy human individuals. The table came from immunoSEQ multiplex PCR; TCRdb's copy has only in-frame clones and leaves some out. This sample has about 690,000 clones; roughly 87% occur once, and the top ten carry 34%. Sample: memory CD8+ T cells from PBMCs. The subset: CD45RO+ cells pooled with CCR7-negative TemRA cells. The receptors come from a man between 18 and 35 years old in good health. Some clones in this sample may be carry-over from other donors' samples.

This clone was seen repeatedly, ten times or more. The J gene is TRBJ2-1, the V gene TRBV9; no reliable D call. Trimming shortened V by 0 bases and J by 7 bases, and 8 bases separated the two germline ends. The CDR3 has 13 residues. The V gene's germline CDR1 is SGDLS and CDR2 YYNGEE. The CDR3 loop reads CASSVAPGNEQFF. The CDR3 DNA is TGTGCCAGCAGCGTAGCACCGGGTAATGAGCAGTTCTTC.

The chain has TRBV6-5 and TRBJ1-4; D call uncertain. Germline values: CDR1 MNHEY, CDR2 SVGAGI. V lost 6 bases to trimming and J lost 2 bases, with 13 bases between them. This CDR3 region has 15 residues. This CDR3 is CASSLGLRTNEKLFF. The CDR3 coding sequence is TGTGCCAGCAGCCTAGGGTTGAGGACTAATGAAAAACTGTTTTTT.

V is TRBV27 and J is TRBJ2-7; 9 bases map to TRBD2. The CDR3 consists of 13 residues. The V and J ends lost 4 bases and 5 bases, in that order; junction bases with no gene match: 3. Germline values: CDR1 MNHEY, CDR2 SMNVEV (reference sequence). The CDR3 here is CASSSRLADEQYF. The CDR3 DNA follows: TGTGCCAGCAGTTCCCGACTAGCGGACGAGCAGTACTTC.

The chain combines TRBV4-1 with TRBJ2-1, with 7 bases aligning to TRBD2. Germline-derived CDR1 and CDR2 are MGHRA and YSYEKL. Unmatched junction bases numbered 11, after V lost 2 bases and J lost 7 bases. The CDR3 sequence is 16 residues long. CDR3: CASSQSERGAWNEQFF. The CDR3 region has the DNA TGCGCCAGCAGCCAATCCGAGCGGGGCGCGTGGAATGAGCAGTTCTTC.

A note on this clone: Other DNA sequences in the same sample also yield this CDR3. This rearrangement joins TRBV27 to TRBJ2-7; TRBD2 aligns across 11 bases. Germline-derived CDR1 and CDR2 are MNHEY and SMNVEV (reference sequence). The CDR3 is 14 residues long. V shed 3 bases, J shed 3 bases, and the junction held 1 base outside the gene matches. CDR3 sequence: CASSFGTSGYEQYF. CDR3 DNA: TGTGCCAGCAGTTTCGGGACTAGCGGCTACGAGCAGTACTTC.

The chain recombines TRBV19 with TRBJ2-2; D perhaps matches TRBD1 (5 bases). The length of the CDR3 is 12 residues. The germline gives CDR1 LNHDA, CDR2 SQIVND (reference sequence). The germline V and J ends were trimmed by 7 bases and 3 bases, with 6 bases remaining between them. The DNA of the CDR3 is TGTGCCAGTATAGGGGACACCGGGGAGCTGTTTTTT. Its translation: CASIGDTGELFF.

V is TRBV18 and J is TRBJ2-2, with D maybe TRBD1 (6 bases). The CDR3 loop spans 16 amino acids. The V end lost 7 bases, the J end lost 1 base, and 16 bases lay between the germline ends. CDR1 is KGHSH and CDR2 is LQKENI in the germline V gene. This CDR3 is CASFATGTQNTGELFF. In nucleotides, the CDR3 is TGTGCCAGCTTCGCAACCGGGACACAGAACACCGGGGAGCTGTTTTTT.

The CDR3 sequence is CASSSGLVNDEQYF. CDR3 sequence (DNA): TGTGCCAGCAGCTCCGGACTAGTGAATGACGAGCAGTACTTC. The chain carries TRBV9 and TRBJ2-7; 7 nucleotides agree with TRBD2. The germline V gene has CDR1 SGDLS and CDR2 YYNGEE. The CDR3 consists of 14 residues. V was pared by 4 bases and J by 5 bases, with 9 bases of the junction left unmatched.

The rearrangement uses TRBV2 and TRBJ2-3, with D maybe TRBD1 (6 bases). The V end lost 3 bases, the J end lost 10 bases, and 11 bases lay between the germline ends. This CDR3 contains 12 residues. The V gene's germline CDR1 is SNHLY and CDR2 FYNNEI. The CDR3 region has the DNA TGTGCCAGCAGTGACAAAGGGGGAGCGCAGTATTTT. This translates into CASSDKGGAQYF.

The V gene is TRBV18, the J gene TRBJ2-7, with D perhaps TRBD2 (5 bases). The ends were cut back, 3 bases at V and 2 bases at J, with 14 bases in the middle. In germline, CDR1 is KGHSH, CDR2 LQKENI. The CDR3 consists of 15 residues. This CDR3 is CASSPPSGEPYEQYF. The CDR3 DNA is TGTGCCAGCTCACCGCCTTCCGGGGAGCCCTACGAGCAGTACTTC.

The V gene is TRBV7-9, the J gene TRBJ1-1, with TRBD1 matching over 9 bases. The CDR3 consists of 15 residues. Germline assignment: CDR1 SEHNR and CDR2 FQNEAQ (reference sequence). The J segment lost 2 bases and the V segment lost 6 bases, leaving 7 bases of the junction unmatched. The CDR3 sequence is CASREDRGINTEAFF. CDR3 in DNA: TGTGCCAGCAGGGAGGACAGGGGCATTAACACTGAAGCTTTCTTT.

This rearrangement joins TRBV7-9 to TRBJ1-1, with D possibly TRBD1 on 5 matching bases. The CDR3 is made up of 12 amino acids. The ends were cut back, 6 bases at V and 3 bases at J, with 8 bases in the middle. CDR1 is SEHNR and CDR2 is FQNEAQ in the germline V gene (reference sequence). CDR3 nucleotide sequence: TGTGCCAGCAGGTGGGGGGACACTGAAGCTTTCTTT. Its translation: CASRWGDTEAFF.

V gene TRBV13 combines with J gene TRBJ1-1; the D is unclear. Germline CDR1 and CDR2: PRHDT and FYEKMQ (reference sequence). Trimming shortened V by 5 bases and J by 6 bases, and 13 bases separated the two germline ends. This CDR3 has 13 residues. Written as DNA, the CDR3 is TGTGCCAGCAGCCCCGGCCGAGGCCCTGAAGCTTTCTTT. Translation gives CASSPGRGPEAFF.

The chain couples TRBV13 to TRBJ2-7; 10 bases line up with TRBD1. The J segment lost 3 bases and the V segment lost 9 bases, leaving 2 bases of the junction unmatched. The CDR3 consists of 12 residues. CDR1 and CDR2 (germline): PRHDT, FYEKMQ (reference sequence). The CDR3 DNA follows: TGTGCCAGTGGGACAGGGGTCTACGAGCAGTACTTC. As protein: CASGTGVYEQYF.

The CDR3 nucleotides are TGCGCCAGCAGCCTGACAGGGAACAATCAGCCCCAGCATTTT. It yields the protein CASSLTGNNQPQHF. The V gene is TRBV5-1, the J gene TRBJ1-5; 7 nucleotides agree with TRBD1. The junction had 4 bases not matched to a gene; V was cut back by 4 bases and J by 3 bases. This CDR3 has 14 residues. CDR1 SGHRS and CDR2 YFSETQ come from the germline V gene. The whole variable domain, filled in from reference TRBV5-1 and TRBJ1-5, reads KAGVTQTPRYLIKTRGQQVTLSCSPISGHRSVSWYQQTPGQGLQFLFEYFSETQRNKGNFPGRFSGRQFSNSRSEMNVSTLELGDSALYLCASSLTGNNQPQHFGDGTRLSIL.

The chain has TRBV9 and TRBJ2-5, with TRBD1 as a possible D gene (6 bases). Looked up from germline, CDR1 is SGDLS and CDR2 is YYNGEE. V was pared by 4 bases and J by 5 bases, with 15 bases between. This CDR3 comprises 14 residues. The chain's CDR3 is CASSPYTGQETQYF. Written as DNA, the CDR3 is TGTGCCAGCAGCCCCTATACAGGGCAGGAGACCCAGTACTTC.

The chain couples TRBV11-2 to TRBJ1-2; TRBD1 might be the D (5 bases). Between the trimmed V and J ends, which lost 0 bases and 3 bases, there was a span of 17 bases. There are 17 residues in the CDR3. From germline, CDR1 is SGHAT and CDR2 FQNNGV. The CDR3 protein is CASSLDMYQGPHYGYTF. CDR3 nucleotide sequence: TGTGCCAGCAGCTTAGATATGTATCAGGGACCCCACTATGGCTACACCTTC.

The chain couples TRBV7-9 to TRBJ1-1, with D hard to call. CDR3 length: 16 residues. The germline V and J ends were trimmed by 8 bases and 1 base, with 20 bases remaining between them. The V gene's germline CDR1 is SEHNR and CDR2 FQNEAQ (reference sequence). CDR3 DNA: TGTGCCAGCTTCCGAGCGGTTTACCGGTCGAACACTGAAGCTTTCTTT. Amino acids: CASFRAVYRSNTEAFF.

The rearrangement links TRBV9 to TRBJ2-7; TRBD1 matches 7 bases. Unmatched junction bases numbered 12, after V lost 3 bases and J lost 6 bases. Germline lookup yields CDR1 SGDLS and CDR2 YYNGEE. The CDR3 is 15 amino acids. The CDR3 loop reads CASSAGQTGFSEQYF. CDR3 sequence (DNA): TGTGCCAGCAGCGCTGGGCAGACAGGGTTTTCCGAGCAGTACTTC.

This clone was detected once. This sequence joins TRBV28 and TRBJ2-7, with 8 bases that match TRBD2. V trimming: 3 bases; J trimming: 3 bases; junction bases outside the gene matches: 4. The CDR3 has 14 residues. Germline CDR1 is MDHEN and CDR2 is SYDVKM. CDR3 protein: CASSFEREIYEQYF. For the CDR3, the DNA is TGTGCCAGCAGTTTTGAGCGGGAGATCTACGAGCAGTACTTC.

The V gene is TRBV13, the J gene TRBJ1-1; D is possibly TRBD1 (5 bases). V was pared by 3 bases and J by 0 bases, with 8 bases between. The V gene's germline CDR1 is PRHDT and CDR2 FYEKMQ (reference sequence). The CDR3 runs 14 residues. This CDR3 is CASSLGRLNTEAFF. The CDR3 DNA reads as TGTGCCAGCAGCTTGGGACGGTTGAACACTGAAGCTTTCTTT.

The chain employs TRBV19 and TRBJ1-2; D gene ambiguous. Looked up from germline, CDR1 is LNHDA and CDR2 is SQIVND (reference sequence). V lost 4 bases and J lost 4, with 4 bases in between. The CDR3 is 11 residues long. The CDR3 DNA is TGTGCCAGTAGTAACGGCTATGGCTACACCTTC. It yields the protein CASSNGYGYTF.

The chain employs TRBV2 and TRBJ1-2, with D possibly TRBD1 on 5 matching bases. This CDR3 has 13 residues. Germline CDR1 reads SNHLY; CDR2 reads FYNNEI. V was cut by 5 bases and J by 8 bases, with 15 bases left in between. The chain's CDR3 is CASSREGQPGYTF. The DNA for the CDR3 is TGTGCCAGCAGTCGCGAGGGGCAGCCCGGCTACACCTTC.

The chain has TRBV7-2 and TRBJ2-3; D possibly corresponds to TRBD2 (6 bases). This CDR3 is built from 15 residues. Trimming removed 4 bases at V and 2 bases at J, with 13 bases between. Germline V gene data show CDR1 as SGHTA and CDR2 as FQGNSA. CDR3 bases: TGTGCCAGCAGCTACGGGACTTCCGACACAGATACGCAGTATTTT. Amino acid sequence: CASSYGTSDTDTQYF.

This clone has only a few counts. This chain links TRBV4-1 with TRBJ1-2, with D perhaps matching TRBD1 (5 bases). V dropped 1 base and J dropped 3 bases, with 15 bases sitting between them. From germline, CDR1 is MGHRA and CDR2 YSYEKL. This CDR3 contains 16 residues. CDR3 residues: CASSQGGSRAHYGYTF. In DNA form, the CDR3 reads TGCGCCAGCAGCCAAGGGGGGAGCAGGGCCCACTATGGCTACACCTTC.

CDR3 region: CASSHKAGGLKTQYF. DNA of the CDR3: TGTGCCAGCAGCCACAAAGCAGGGGGCCTTAAGACCCAGTACTTC. The gene calls are TRBV27 and TRBJ2-5; 8 nucleotides match TRBD1. Germline CDR1 MNHEY, CDR2 SMNVEV (reference sequence). The CDR3 length is 15 residues. Trimming at V came to 6 bases and at J to 6 bases, leaving 12 bases not matched to a gene.

The chain joins TRBV10-2 to TRBJ2-7; D is perhaps TRBD1 (5 bases). There are 13 residues in the CDR3. CDR1 WSHSY and CDR2 SAAADI come from the germline V gene. V was trimmed by 6 bases and J by 4 bases, leaving 13 bases between them. CDR3 region: CASSIGEGYEQYF. CDR3 nucleotides: TGCGCCAGCAGCATAGGGGAAGGATACGAGCAGTACTTC.

About this clone: This sequence may be a read error, since a much larger clone differs from it by one base. The V call is TRBV7-2, the J call TRBJ1-1; 9 bases map to TRBD1. After removal of 6 bases from V and 1 base from J, the junction contained 0 bases not matched to a gene. The CDR3 has 13 residues. The V gene's germline CDR1 is SGHTA and CDR2 FQGNSA. The CDR3 loop is CASRDRGNTEAFF. The CDR3 nucleotides read TGTGCCAGCAGGGACAGGGGGAACACTGAAGCTTTCTTT.

The V and J genes are TRBV9 and TRBJ2-7; TRBD2 matches at 7 bases. Germline V gives CDR1 SGDLS, CDR2 YYNGEE. CDR3 length: 16 amino acids. With 3 bases clipped from V and 2 bases from J, the junction kept 11 bases outside the gene matches. The CDR3 sequence is CASSASTSAPTYEQYF. CDR3 bases: TGTGCCAGCAGCGCAAGCACTAGCGCGCCCACCTACGAGCAGTACTTC.

The chain is built from TRBV27 and TRBJ1-4; TRBD1 matches at 9 bases. Germline V gives CDR1 MNHEY, CDR2 SMNVEV (reference sequence). Trimming cost V 8 bases and J 6 bases; bases outside gene matches: 7. The CDR3 is 14 amino acids. The CDR3 spells CASGRGQGYEKLFF. CDR3 DNA: TGTGCCAGCGGGCGGGGACAGGGATATGAAAAACTGTTTTTT. Based on the CDR3 plus reference TRBV27 and TRBJ1-4, the full variable domain is EAQVTQNPRYLITVTGKKLTVTCSQNMNHEYMSWYRQDPGLGLRQIYYSMNVEVTDKGDVPEGYKVSRKEKRNFPLILESPSPNQTSLYFCASGRGQGYEKLFFGSGTQLSVL.

This chain joins TRBV4-3 and TRBJ2-3; 8 nucleotides match TRBD2. V was pared by 0 bases and J by 8 bases, with 10 bases of the junction left unmatched. Germline V gives CDR1 LGHNA, CDR2 YSLEER. The CDR3 is 16 residues long. The CDR3 region is CASSQDLGLDFTTQYF. DNA for the CDR3: TGCGCCAGCAGCCAAGATTTGGGACTAGACTTTACTACGCAGTATTTT.